This TCR beta chain was identified during a study of T cell repertoires in cytomegalovirus infection. Turning to the study itself: CMV infection plus the matching HLA type was flagged by public TCR beta signatures. Broader study findings: Ex vivo responses were dominated by HLA-C-restricted CMV-specific TCR beta clonotypes. Summed frequency of shared TCR beta families picked out CMV carriers who also had the relevant HLA.

This clonotype has more than one count but fewer than ten. The antigen is not known. The V gene lost 0 bases and the J gene lost 3 bases, with 18 bases spanning the gap. The CDR3 contains 18 residues. Germline lookup yields CDR1 LGHNA and CDR2 YSLEER. Each CDR3 protein is one row after TCRdb ran MiXCR on the reads. The table includes some 120,000 distinct CDR3 sequences, around 10% detected once. This clonotype was obtained from a human donor in good health (CMV status not recorded). Some clones in this sample may be carry-over from other donors' samples. The rearrangement joins TRBV4-3 to TRBJ2-1; D perhaps matches TRBD2 (6 bases). Source material: PBMCs, sequenced either directly or after in vitro stimulation (not recorded which). CDR3 bases: TGCGCCAGCAGCCAAGAGGGGAGGACTTACGGAAACTACAATGAGCAGTTCTTC. Encoded protein: CASSQEGRTYGNYNEQFF.